This T cell receptor (beta chain) was documented in a study of blood T cell repertoires in COVID-19. Study information: Samples of COVID-19 (acute and convalescent) were obtained from the United States, Italy and Spain. Sources were T cells, B-cell-depleted T cells, or PBMCs; the material itself was cDNA or gDNA.

In the original workflow: Reference gene primer amplification gave nucleated cell count estimates. Using immunoSEQ multiplex PCR, the repertoire was profiled, and TCRdb retains in-frame clones only, with some absent. The D gene and trimming were derived from the DNA, and the V and J assignments and clone size from that table. The data contain more than 95,000 clones, approximately 90% of them singletons. J lost 8 bases, V lost 6 bases, and 12 bases had no gene match. CDR1 and CDR2 (germline): MNHNY, SVGAGI (reference sequence). The CDR3 totals 15 residues. This clone was observed a single time. Input material: peripheral blood. The receptor was derived from a human donor in a cohort sampled during active COVID-19. The chain joins TRBV6-6 to TRBJ2-2; 7 positions agree with TRBD2. The CDR3 sequence: CASSIGTTPEGELFF. CDR3 in DNA: TGTGCCAGCAGCATAGGGACTACTCCCGAAGGGGAGCTGTTTTTT.